Listed below are T cell receptor beta chains from one sample, sequenced in a study of shared clonotypes between healthy human individuals. Data came from immunoSEQ multiplex PCR; TCRdb stores just in-frame clones and leaves some out. The sample lists roughly 1 million clones, approximately 76% occurring once. What was sequenced was memory CD4+ T cells sorted from blood. The source of these receptors is a man between 18 and 29 years old in good health. Each CDR3 is given with its conserved first and last residue. A D gene is named only where the DNA matches it firmly. For some rows the clone size is stated as once, few or many, or as a class when expanded; others skip it.

J gene: TRBJ2-3
D gene: TRBD1
clone size: .
V gene: TRBV7-9
CDR3 protein: CASSRTGSTDTQYF
CDR3 DNA: TGTGCCAGCAGCAGGACAGGGAGCACAGATACGCAGTATTTT

J gene: TRBJ1-6
D gene: .
clone size: few
V gene: TRBV19
CDR3 protein: CASTPGLNSPLHF
CDR3 DNA: TGTGCCAGTACCCCAGGGTTGAATTCACCCCTCCACTTT

J gene: TRBJ2-2
D gene: .
clone size: .
V gene: TRBV4-1
CDR3 protein: CASSRPGLRLGLFF
CDR3 DNA: TGCGCCAGCAGCCGACCTGGATTGCGGTTGGGGCTGTTTTTT

J gene: TRBJ1-5
D gene: .
clone size: few
V gene: TRBV7-9
CDR3 protein: CASSPQGPNQPQHF
CDR3 DNA: TGTGCCAGCAGCCCTCAGGGGCCAAATCAGCCCCAGCATTTT

J gene: TRBJ1-2
D gene: .
clone size: few
V gene: TRBV6-5
CDR3 protein: CASSYSADNYGYTF
CDR3 DNA: TGTGCCAGCAGTTACTCGGCGGATAACTATGGCTACACCTTC

J gene: TRBJ2-5
D gene: TRBD2
clone size: .
V gene: TRBV5-5
CDR3 protein: CASSLGTSGAETQYF
CDR3 DNA: TGTGCCAGCAGCCTAGGAACTAGCGGGGCGGAGACCCAGTACTTC

J gene: TRBJ2-7
D gene: .
clone size: .
V gene: TRBV10-1
CDR3 protein: CASSKNTGSYEQYF
CDR3 DNA: TGCGCCAGCAGTAAAAACACAGGGTCCTACGAGCAGTACTTC

J gene: TRBJ2-2
D gene: .
clone size: many
V gene: TRBV9
CDR3 protein: CASSPGGGSNTGELFF
CDR3 DNA: TGTGCCAGCAGCCCTGGGGGTGGTTCGAACACCGGGGAGCTGTTTTTT

J gene: TRBJ1-4
D gene: TRBD1
clone size: .
V gene: TRBV4-1
CDR3 protein: CASSREGEAGGKGKLFF
CDR3 DNA: TGCGCCAGCAGCCGCGAGGGGGAAGCAGGGGGAAAAGGAAAACTGTTTTTT

J gene: TRBJ1-1
D gene: .
clone size: .
V gene: TRBV5-1
CDR3 protein: CASSGADLGHTEAFF
CDR3 DNA: TGCGCCAGCAGCGGAGCGGACCTGGGGCACACTGAAGCTTTCTTT

J gene: TRBJ2-3
D gene: TRBD2
clone size: .
V gene: TRBV7-2
CDR3 protein: CASSLQASGSPQYF
CDR3 DNA: TGTGCCAGCAGCTTACAAGCTAGCGGGAGCCCGCAGTATTTT

J gene: TRBJ1-1
D gene: TRBD1
clone size: .
V gene: TRBV27
CDR3 protein: CASSLGTVNTEAFF
CDR3 DNA: TGTGCCAGCAGTTTAGGGACAGTTAACACTGAAGCTTTCTTT

J gene: TRBJ2-2
D gene: .
clone size: .
V gene: TRBV5-1
CDR3 protein: CASSWTERRRSTGELFF
CDR3 DNA: TGCGCCAGCAGTTGGACAGAGCGGCGACGGAGCACCGGGGAGCTGTTTTTT

J gene: TRBJ1-1
D gene: .
clone size: .
V gene: TRBV6-6
CDR3 protein: CASKTNTEAFF
CDR3 DNA: TGTGCCAGCAAAACCAACACTGAAGCTTTCTTT

J gene: TRBJ2-5
D gene: TRBD2
clone size: .
V gene: TRBV5-1
CDR3 protein: CASSLRGPWEGETQYF
CDR3 DNA: TGCGCCAGCAGCTTGCGCGGTCCTTGGGAGGGAGAGACCCAGTACTTC

J gene: TRBJ1-2
D gene: .
clone size: few
V gene: TRBV28
CDR3 protein: CASSLLIGLGGYTF
CDR3 DNA: TGTGCCAGCAGTTTACTCATCGGGTTGGGAGGCTACACCTTC

J gene: TRBJ2-7
D gene: .
clone size: few
V gene: TRBV1
CDR3 protein: CTSSQPDEASSSEQYF
CDR3 DNA: TGCACCAGCAGCCAACCGGACGAGGCTAGCAGTTCCGAGCAGTACTTC

J gene: TRBJ2-3
D gene: .
clone size: .
V gene: TRBV6-5
CDR3 protein: CASFRGDTQYF
CDR3 DNA: TGTGCCAGTTTCAGAGGAGATACGCAGTATTTT

J gene: TRBJ1-2
D gene: TRBD1
clone size: .
V gene: TRBV6-5
CDR3 protein: CASRGTGYYGYTF
CDR3 DNA: TGTGCCAGCAGAGGGACAGGTTACTATGGCTACACCTTC

J gene: TRBJ2-1
D gene: .
clone size: once
V gene: TRBV6-5
CDR3 protein: CASSYGGRSSYNEQFF
CDR3 DNA: TGTGCCAGCAGTTACGGGGGCCGGAGCTCCTACAATGAGCAGTTCTTC